This T cell receptor beta chain was captured by sequencing in a study of blood T cell repertoires in COVID-19. Overall study: Donors in the United States, Italy and Spain gave samples during acute or convalescent COVID-19.

Using immunoSEQ multiplex PCR, the repertoire was profiled, and TCRdb retains in-frame clones only, with some absent. The table includes fewer than 350,000 clones, 70% to 90% detected once. Everyone who took part was about 18 to 89 years old, and they came from about two dozen US areas. Participants had their cohort set by participant-reported clinical history. Cohort 3 donors counted as recovered after two negative PCRs, clearance, or resolved symptoms. CDR1 is SGHRS, CDR2 YFSETQ, per germline. V shed 8 bases and J 9 bases; nucleotides not matched to a gene: 11. The CDR3 length is 14 residues. Material for sequencing was PBMCs or T cells enriched from blood (not recorded which). The receptor comes from a young woman who had recovered from COVID-19. This sequence joins TRBV5-1 and TRBJ2-1, with 10 nucleotides matching TRBD1. CDR3: CASTGTGAIGEQFF. The CDR3 nucleotides read TGCGCCAGTACCGGGACAGGGGCTATTGGTGAGCAGTTCTTC.